The T cell receptor (beta chain) described here comes from a study of blood T cell repertoires in COVID-19. Study context: The United States, Italy and Spain were the sources of the acute and convalescent COVID-19 samples. T cells, B-cell-depleted T cells, or PBMCs supplied cDNA or gDNA.

As handled by the study authors: Estimation of nucleated cell counts was performed using reference gene primer amplification. Clones were sequenced by immunoSEQ multiplex PCR, and TCRdb holds only the in-frame ones, with some missing. The V and J calls and clone size were taken over from that table, and D and trimming were inferred from the DNA. The table includes about 46,000 clones, 80% to 90% detected once. This clone has just one count. V dropped 3 bases and J dropped 2; count of bases not matched to a gene: 9. Looked up from germline, CDR1 is SGHVS and CDR2 is FQNEAQ. The CDR3 loop spans 16 amino acids.

The source of this sequence is a human donor in a cohort sampled during active COVID-19. The donor label of this sample is uncertain. The chain combines TRBV7-8 with TRBJ2-5; TRBD2 matches 7 bases. Material: peripheral blood. The CDR3 loop is CASSLGPGGLQETQYF. In nucleotides, the CDR3 is TGTGCCAGCAGCTTGGGTCCGGGGGGACTGCAAGAGACCCAGTACTTC.